This T cell receptor beta chain originates from a study of beta chain features in type 1 diabetes. The study, taken as a whole, reports: Among patients with Type 1 diabetes, TCRB CDR3s were moderately but significantly shorter in every one of the four CD4+ subsets.

CDR3 size: 16 residues. The germline CDR1 and CDR2 sequences are SGHRS and YFSETQ. V was cut by 0 bases and J by 2 bases, with 14 bases left in between. This clone was recorded a few times. The target antigen is unknown. What was sequenced were expressed TCRB transcripts, since all of the isolated RNA had been reverse transcribed. TCRdb's table, derived via immunoSEQ multiplex PCR, lists solely in-frame clones and lacks some. The sample shows nearly 350,000 clones, roughly 9% of them seen only once. Specimen: central memory CD4+ T cells from blood. The J gene is TRBJ2-5, the V gene TRBV5-1; D gene ambiguous. This clonotype was obtained from a man younger than 40 with type 1 diabetes. The CDR3 is CASSLGVSRWQETQYF. Here the CDR3 DNA reads TGCGCCAGCAGCTTGGGGGTCAGTAGGTGGCAAGAGACCCAGTACTTC.